This T cell receptor beta chain was recorded in a study of blood T cell repertoires in COVID-19. Study-level background: T cells, B-cell-depleted T cells, or PBMCs provided the cDNA or gDNA that served as material.

Those who participated ranged in age from roughly 18 to 90 years and resided in under 25 US areas. In germline, CDR1 is SEHNR, CDR2 FQNEAQ (reference sequence). The length of the CDR3 is 14 residues. Trimming shortened V by 3 bases and J by 0 bases, and 6 bases separated the two germline ends. Only in-frame clones appear in the TCRdb table, and some are missing; sequencing was by immunoSEQ multiplex PCR. The sample lists 140,000 to 150,000 clones; roughly 75% were seen once. The chain joins TRBV7-9 to TRBJ1-3, with no clear D. The receptor's source is a woman between 50 and 59 years old who had recovered from COVID-19. The sequencing sample was made of PBMCs or T cells enriched from blood (not recorded which). CDR3 amino acids: CASSLVSSGNTIYF. In DNA, the CDR3 is TGTGCCAGCAGCTTGGTTAGCTCTGGAAACACCATATATTTT.